Each of the 14 T cell receptor beta chains below was sequenced from the same sample in a study of blood T cell repertoires in COVID-19. Data came from immunoSEQ multiplex PCR; TCRdb stores just in-frame clones and leaves some out. This table holds approximately 220,000 clones, approximately 85% found once. Sequenced: peripheral blood. The receptors shown here come from a man aged 50 or older who had recovered from COVID-19.

V is TRBV18 and J is TRBJ2-7; 7 bases map to TRBD2. This CDR3 region has 15 residues. Trimming took 2 bases from V and 3 from J; bases not matched to a gene: 7. Germline CDR1 and CDR2: KGHSH and LQKENI. As DNA, the CDR3 is TGTGCCAGCTCACCAGGGGCTAGCGGAAACTACGAGCAGTACTTC. It encodes CASSPGASGNYEQYF.

This chain links TRBV30 with TRBJ1-1, with unresolved D. This CDR3 contains 13 residues. Trimming took 3 bases from V and 1 from J, leaving 9 bases between them. The germline CDR1 and CDR2 sequences are GTSNPN and SVGIG (reference sequence). The CDR3 reads CAWRKEANTEAFF. The DNA of the CDR3 is TGTGCCTGGAGAAAGGAGGCGAACACTGAAGCTTTCTTT.

The chain combines TRBV7-2 with TRBJ2-1, with 11 positions matching TRBD2. The CDR3 runs to 15 residues. Trimming took 2 bases from V and 4 from J; bases not matched to a gene: 1. Germline values: CDR1 SGHTA, CDR2 FQGNSA. CDR3 bases: TGTGCCAGCAGCTTAACTAGCGGGGGATACAATGAGCAGTTCTTC. Encoded protein: CASSLTSGGYNEQFF.

The chain employs TRBV4-2 and TRBJ1-6; perhaps TRBD1 as D (6 bases). CDR3 length equals 15 residues. V dropped 3 bases and J dropped 5 bases, with 11 bases sitting between them. CDR1 is LGHNA and CDR2 is YNFKEQ in the germline V gene. The CDR3 DNA is TGTGCCAGCAGCCATAACAGGGTCCATAATTCACCCCTCCACTTT. This codes for CASSHNRVHNSPLHF.

V usage is TRBV5-1 and J usage is TRBJ2-7; tentatively, D is TRBD2 (5 bases). Trimming removed 4 bases from V and 3 bases from J, with 5 bases in between. There are 11 residues in the CDR3. Germline CDR1 SGHRS, CDR2 YFSETQ. In DNA form, the CDR3 reads TGCGCCAGCAGCGGAGGCTACGAGCAGTACTTC. Protein sequence: CASSGGYEQYF.

The chain links TRBV18 to TRBJ2-7; D is possibly TRBD2 (5 bases). CDR1 is KGHSH and CDR2 is LQKENI in the germline V gene. Trimming pared 3 bases from V and 2 bases from J, leaving 14 bases between. This CDR3 comprises 15 residues. The CDR3 protein is CASSPTRERAYEQYF. In DNA form, the CDR3 reads TGTGCCAGCTCACCCACTAGGGAGAGGGCCTACGAGCAGTACTTC.

The J gene is TRBJ1-1, the V gene TRBV7-8; perhaps TRBD1 as D (5 bases). CDR1 is SGHVS and CDR2 is FQNEAQ in the germline V gene. The ends were cut back, 5 bases at V and 7 bases at J, with 14 bases in the middle. CDR3 length: 13 residues. Here the CDR3 reads CASSMDTVLEAFF. The DNA of the CDR3 is TGTGCCAGCAGCATGGACACGGTCCTTGAAGCTTTCTTT.

The genes are TRBV13 and TRBJ2-1; 12 bases line up with TRBD1. The CDR3 runs 15 residues. J lost 6 bases, V lost 5 bases, and 5 bases had no gene match. Germline CDR1 PRHDT, CDR2 FYEKMQ (reference sequence). CDR3 coding DNA: TGTGCCAGCAGCAGGGGACAGGGGGCCCTCAATGAGCAGTTCTTC. Its translation: CASSRGQGALNEQFF. Supplemented by reference TRBV13 and TRBJ2-1, the full variable domain reads AAGVIQSPRHLIKEKRETATLKCYPIPRHDTVYWYQQGPGQDPQFLISFYEKMQSDKGSIPDRFSAQQFSDYHSELNMSSLELGDSALYFCASSRGQGALNEQFFGPGTRLTVL.

The V gene is TRBV5-4, the J gene TRBJ1-2; D remains unclear. In germline, CDR1 is SGHNT, CDR2 YYREEE (reference sequence). Deletions cut 2 bases from V and 8 bases from J, with 16 bases between. CDR3 length: 14 amino acids. The CDR3 nucleotides are TGTGCCAGCAGCTTTCGTAAGGGAGCCGGGGGCTACACCTTC. This sequence encodes CASSFRKGAGGYTF.

The chain carries TRBV12-3 or TRBV12-4 and TRBJ1-5; D ambiguous. The length of the CDR3 is 13 residues. V dropped 3 bases and J dropped 6 bases, with 9 bases sitting between them. For the CDR3, the DNA is TGTGCCAGCAGTTTCCGGGTGACTCAGCCCCAGCATTTT. This sequence encodes CASSFRVTQPQHF.

The CDR3 here is CASSLQTESSYEQYF. CDR3 DNA: TGTGCCAGCAGCTTACAGACAGAAAGCTCCTACGAGCAGTACTTC. The J gene is TRBJ2-7, the V gene TRBV7-2; D may be TRBD1 (5 bases). The germline V gene has CDR1 SGHTA and CDR2 FQGNSA. The CDR3 spans 15 residues. V shed 2 bases and J shed 0 bases, with 11 bases lying between them.

This clone came up once. The chain combines TRBV7-8 with TRBJ2-7; 10 nucleotides line up with TRBD2. The CDR3 is 15 amino acids. CDR1 is SGHVS, CDR2 FQNEAQ, per germline. Trimming took 6 bases from V and 4 from J; bases not matched to a gene: 9. The CDR3, as DNA: TGTGCCAGCAGACAGACTAGCGGGCAATTATACGAGCAGTACTTC. This translates into CASRQTSGQLYEQYF.

On this clone: Other nucleotide sequences from this sample produce the same CDR3. This chain joins TRBV28 and TRBJ1-3; D is perhaps TRBD1 (5 bases). The CDR3 runs to 16 residues. Germline lookup yields CDR1 MDHEN and CDR2 SYDVKM. The germline V and J ends were trimmed by 6 bases and 0 bases, with 15 bases remaining between them. This chain's CDR3 is CASSLTGPSSGNTIYF. The CDR3 DNA follows: TGTGCCAGCAGCTTAACAGGACCGAGCTCTGGAAACACCATATATTTT.

CDR3 residues: CASRYGQAINQPQHF. In nucleotides, the CDR3 is TGCGCCAGCAGGTATGGACAGGCGATAAATCAGCCCCAGCATTTT. The rearrangement links TRBV10-2 to TRBJ1-5; TRBD1 agrees at 7 bases. V shed 6 bases and J 4 bases; nucleotides not matched to a gene: 9. CDR1 is WSHSY, CDR2 SAAADI, per germline. This CDR3 region has 15 residues.